This T cell receptor (beta chain) is drawn from a study of cytotoxic CD8 clonotypes in ibrutinib-treated CLL. Study in general: Timing of response sample collection was a median around eleven months after treatment start, with a range of 6 to 36. The average sample held approximately 260,000 productive templates and 91,000 or so productive rearrangements. Study results and limitations: The study found baseline clonality above age-matched healthy donors, tracking circulating CD8+ T-cell counts.

Frozen PBMC stocks contributed around 2 micrograms of genomic DNA to the TCR beta libraries. TCRdb keeps only in-frame clones here, not all; method: immunoSEQ multiplex PCR. Of 140,000 to 150,000 clones in the sample, about three quarters were seen once. As for this clone: As yet, its antigen is unknown.

The sequence was collected from a human donor with chronic lymphocytic leukemia. Sample: PBMCs, taken after 24 months of ibrutinib treatment.

The CDR3 coding sequence is TGTGCCAGCAGCGGGGGGGCTAGCGGGGTCCAAGAGACCCAGTACTTC. The encoded protein is CASSGGASGVQETQYF. The chain couples TRBV4-2 to TRBJ2-5; TRBD2 agrees at 9 bases. With 5 bases clipped from V and 1 base from J, the junction kept 8 bases outside the gene matches. Per the germline V gene, CDR1 is LGHNA and CDR2 is YNFKEQ. This CDR3 spans 16 amino acids.